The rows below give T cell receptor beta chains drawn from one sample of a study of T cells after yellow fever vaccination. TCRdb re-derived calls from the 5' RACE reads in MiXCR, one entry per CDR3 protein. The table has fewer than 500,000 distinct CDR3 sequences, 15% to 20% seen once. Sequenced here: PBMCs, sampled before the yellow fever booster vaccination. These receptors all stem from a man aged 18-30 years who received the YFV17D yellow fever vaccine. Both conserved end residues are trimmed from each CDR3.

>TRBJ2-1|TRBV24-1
ATSDPHSPDYNEQF
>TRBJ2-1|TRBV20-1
SARGTSGGAVPYNEQF
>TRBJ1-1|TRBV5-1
ATRTGASMRGEAF
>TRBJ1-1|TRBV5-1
ASSFGQGEMAF
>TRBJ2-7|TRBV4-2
ASSQVADSGEQY
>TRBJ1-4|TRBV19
ASSPQGWEKLF
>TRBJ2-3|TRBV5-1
ASSPGNMGGTDTQY
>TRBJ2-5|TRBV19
ASSNLQETQY
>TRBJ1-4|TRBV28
ASSPGGAANEKLF
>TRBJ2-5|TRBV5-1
ASSPSRTSGTIPQETQY
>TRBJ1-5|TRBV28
ASSLPIGNQPQH
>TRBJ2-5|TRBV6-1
ASSETQETQY
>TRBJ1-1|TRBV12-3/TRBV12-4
ASSWTGNSEAF
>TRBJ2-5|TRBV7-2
ASRQGTSIQETQY
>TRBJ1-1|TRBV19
ASSEWALPAF
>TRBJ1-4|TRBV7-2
ASSFGFPNEKLF
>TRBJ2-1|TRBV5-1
ASSLALAGTWNEQF
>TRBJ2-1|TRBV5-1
ASSLSQGGPNEQF
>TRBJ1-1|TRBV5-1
ASSLESLGTVAF
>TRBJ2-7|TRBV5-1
ASSWDNTYEQY
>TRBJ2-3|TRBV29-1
SVAGGRDTQY
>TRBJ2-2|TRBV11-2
ASSSWTRVNTGELF
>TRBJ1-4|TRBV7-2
ASSSRQGANEKLF
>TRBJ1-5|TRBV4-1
ASSQRTGDGQPQH
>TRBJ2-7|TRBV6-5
ASIPRPGPSDEQY
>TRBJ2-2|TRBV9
ASSPIQAGELF
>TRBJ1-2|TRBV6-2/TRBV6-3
ASSDRHYGYT
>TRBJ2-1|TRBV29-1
SVHATGQLEQF
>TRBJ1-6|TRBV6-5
ASSYSIGGQGASPLH
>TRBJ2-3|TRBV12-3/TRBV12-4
ASSLTSGGLVDTQY
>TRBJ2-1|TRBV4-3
ASSQGAPYNEQF